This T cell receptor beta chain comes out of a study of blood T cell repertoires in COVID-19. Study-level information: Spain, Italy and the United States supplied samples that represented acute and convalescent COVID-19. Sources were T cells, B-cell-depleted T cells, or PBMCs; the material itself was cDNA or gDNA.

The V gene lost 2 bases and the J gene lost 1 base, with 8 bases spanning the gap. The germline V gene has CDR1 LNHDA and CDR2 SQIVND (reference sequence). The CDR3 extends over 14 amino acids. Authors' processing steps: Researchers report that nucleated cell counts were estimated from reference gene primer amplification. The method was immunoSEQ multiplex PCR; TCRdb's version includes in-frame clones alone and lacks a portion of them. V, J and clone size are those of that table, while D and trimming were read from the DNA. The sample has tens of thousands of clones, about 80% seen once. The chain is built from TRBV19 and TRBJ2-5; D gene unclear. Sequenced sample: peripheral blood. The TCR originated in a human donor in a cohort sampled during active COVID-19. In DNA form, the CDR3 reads TGTGCCAGTAGTATATACCAGTCCCAAGAGACCCAGTACTTC. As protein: CASSIYQSQETQYF.